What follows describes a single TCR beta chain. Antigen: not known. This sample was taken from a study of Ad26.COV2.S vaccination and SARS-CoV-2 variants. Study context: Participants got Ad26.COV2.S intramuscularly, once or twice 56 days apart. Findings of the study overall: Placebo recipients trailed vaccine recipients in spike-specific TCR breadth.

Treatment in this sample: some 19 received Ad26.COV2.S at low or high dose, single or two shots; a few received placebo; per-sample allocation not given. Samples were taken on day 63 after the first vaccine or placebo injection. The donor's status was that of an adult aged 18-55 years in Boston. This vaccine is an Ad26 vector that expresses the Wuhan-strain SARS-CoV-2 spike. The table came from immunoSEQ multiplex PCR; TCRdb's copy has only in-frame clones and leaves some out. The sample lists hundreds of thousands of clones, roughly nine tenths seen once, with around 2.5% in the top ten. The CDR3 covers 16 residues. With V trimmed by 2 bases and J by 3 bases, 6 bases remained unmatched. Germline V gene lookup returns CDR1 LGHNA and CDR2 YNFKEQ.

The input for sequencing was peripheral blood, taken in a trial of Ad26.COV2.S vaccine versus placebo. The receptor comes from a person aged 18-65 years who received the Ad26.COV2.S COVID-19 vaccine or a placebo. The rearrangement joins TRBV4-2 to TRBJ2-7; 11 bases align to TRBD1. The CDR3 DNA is TGTGCCAGCAGCCAATACTTGGGACAGGGGGTCTACGAGCAGTACTTC. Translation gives CASSQYLGQGVYEQYF.